The 11 T cell receptor beta chains reported below all come from one sample, sequenced in a study of chemoradiotherapy in HPV16-positive cancers. TCRdb's table, derived via immunoSEQ multiplex PCR, lists solely in-frame clones and lacks some. The sample lists some 2,800 clones, 70% to 90% occurring once. Specimen: tumor tissue, collected from a patient who underwent chemoradiotherapy. These receptors all come from a human donor with HPV-associated anogenital cancer.

The chain links TRBV30 to TRBJ1-1; D not resolved. Germline V lookup: CDR1 GTSNPN, CDR2 SVGIG (reference sequence). Deletions cut 2 bases from V and 5 bases from J, with 12 bases between. The CDR3 covers 13 residues. The CDR3 loop is CAWSTHPGTEAFF. In nucleotides, the CDR3 is TGTGCCTGGAGTACCCATCCGGGGACTGAAGCTTTCTTT.

The V gene is TRBV4-2, the J gene TRBJ2-1, with no clear D. The V end lost 1 base, the J end lost 9 bases, and 10 bases lay between the germline ends. The CDR3 contains 13 residues. Germline V gene data show CDR1 as LGHNA and CDR2 as YNFKEQ. CDR3: CASSQARDSEQFF. DNA of the CDR3: TGTGCCAGCAGCCAAGCCCGAGACTCTGAGCAGTTCTTC.

This clone was counted only a few times. This chain connects TRBV11-2 to TRBJ2-1; 7 bases map to TRBD2. Germline CDR1 and CDR2: SGHAT and FQNNGV. This CDR3 has 12 amino acids. CDR3: CAAGDYYNEQFF. CDR3 DNA: TGTGCTGCGGGGGACTACTACAATGAGCAGTTCTTC.

The gene calls are TRBV18 and TRBJ2-3; D unresolved. Between the trimmed V and J ends, which lost 2 bases and 2 bases, there was a span of 11 bases. The germline CDR1 and CDR2 sequences are KGHSH and LQKENI. CDR3 size: 15 residues. The CDR3 loop is CASSPMAADTDTQYF. The CDR3 DNA reads TGTGCCAGCTCACCAATGGCGGCGGACACAGATACGCAGTATTTT.

This chain uses TRBV7-2 with TRBJ1-1; D uncertain. The germline V gene has CDR1 SGHTA and CDR2 FQGNSA. The ends were cut back, 1 base at V and 1 base at J, with 4 bases in the middle. The CDR3 is 13 amino acids. In nucleotides, the CDR3 is TGTGCCAGCAGCTTAGTCGGGAACACTGAAGCTTTCTTT. Translated: CASSLVGNTEAFF.

V is TRBV4-3 and J is TRBJ1-1; D ambiguous. Per the germline V gene, CDR1 is LGHNA and CDR2 is YSLEER. This CDR3 is built from 14 residues. V shed 0 bases and J shed 12 bases, with 17 bases lying between them. CDR3 in amino acids: CASSQDGPGVETFF. DNA of the CDR3: TGCGCCAGCAGCCAAGATGGGCCCGGCGTAGAAACTTTCTTT.

The rearrangement uses TRBV11-2 and TRBJ2-5; D is ambiguous. The length of the CDR3 is 11 residues. Trimming removed 5 bases at V and 5 bases at J, with 6 bases between. Germline loops: CDR1 SGHAT, CDR2 FQNNGV. This CDR3 reads CASSPSETQYF. The CDR3 nucleotides are TGTGCCAGCAGCCCATCTGAGACCCAGTACTTC.

The V call is TRBV28, the J call TRBJ2-7; possibly TRBD2 for D (6 bases). Trimming removed 7 bases from V and 4 bases from J, with 14 bases in between. The CDR3 contains 13 residues. From germline, CDR1 is MDHEN and CDR2 SYDVKM. CDR3 DNA: TGTGCCAGCACCATTCCCGGGACTTACGAGCAGTACTTC. As protein: CASTIPGTYEQYF.

The chain is built from TRBV28 and TRBJ2-3; D is possibly TRBD2 (7 bases). The CDR3 length is 14 residues. Germline V gives CDR1 MDHEN, CDR2 SYDVKM. Trimming took off 11 bases at V and 0 bases at J, with 15 bases between the two ends. The chain's CDR3 is CAALGGLSTDTQYF. Here the CDR3 DNA reads TGTGCCGCCCTCGGGGGGCTAAGCACAGATACGCAGTATTTT.

The chain carries TRBV19 and TRBJ2-3; 12 bases map to TRBD2. CDR1 LNHDA and CDR2 SQIVND come from the germline V gene (reference sequence). Trimming removed 6 bases from V and 5 bases from J; junction bases left unmatched: 9. The CDR3 has 16 residues. The CDR3 reads CASSPSSGRALDTQYF. CDR3 DNA sequence: TGTGCCAGTAGCCCATCTAGCGGGAGGGCTTTAGATACGCAGTATTTT.

V and J are TRBV5-4 and TRBJ2-1; TRBD1 agrees at 10 bases. The germline V gene has CDR1 SGHNT and CDR2 YYREEE (reference sequence). Losses at the gene ends were 0 bases for V and 6 bases for J; bases not matched to a gene: 6. This CDR3 comprises 16 residues. The CDR3 nucleotides are TGTGCCAGCAGCTTGGCCCCGGGACAGGGGACCAATGAGCAGTTCTTC. This gives the protein CASSLAPGQGTNEQFF.